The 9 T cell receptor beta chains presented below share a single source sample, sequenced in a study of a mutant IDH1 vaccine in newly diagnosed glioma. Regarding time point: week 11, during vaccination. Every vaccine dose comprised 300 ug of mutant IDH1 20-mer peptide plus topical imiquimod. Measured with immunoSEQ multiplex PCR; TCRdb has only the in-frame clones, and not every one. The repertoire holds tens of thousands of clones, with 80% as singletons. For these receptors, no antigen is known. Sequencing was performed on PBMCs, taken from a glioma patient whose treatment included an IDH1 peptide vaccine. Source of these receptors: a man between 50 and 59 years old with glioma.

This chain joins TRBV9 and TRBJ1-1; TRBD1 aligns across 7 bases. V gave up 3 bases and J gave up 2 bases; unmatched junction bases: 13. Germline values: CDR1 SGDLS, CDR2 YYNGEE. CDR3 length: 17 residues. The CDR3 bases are TGTGCCAGCAGCGAGACTGGGACAGCGAGACCAAACACTGAAGCTTTCTTT. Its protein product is CASSETGTARPNTEAFF. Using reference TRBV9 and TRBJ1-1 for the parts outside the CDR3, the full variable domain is DSGVTQTPKHLITATGQRVTLRCSPRSGDLSVYWYQQSLDQGLQFLIQYYNGEERAKGNILERFSAQQFPDLHSELNLSSLELGDSALYFCASSETGTARPNTEAFFGQGTRLTVV.

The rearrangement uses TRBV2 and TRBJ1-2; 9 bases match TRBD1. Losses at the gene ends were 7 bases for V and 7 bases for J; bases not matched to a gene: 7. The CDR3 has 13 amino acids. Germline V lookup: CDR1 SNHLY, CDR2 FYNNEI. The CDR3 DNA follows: TGTGCCAGCACGGATTGGACAGGGGTTGGCTACACCTTC. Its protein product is CASTDWTGVGYTF.

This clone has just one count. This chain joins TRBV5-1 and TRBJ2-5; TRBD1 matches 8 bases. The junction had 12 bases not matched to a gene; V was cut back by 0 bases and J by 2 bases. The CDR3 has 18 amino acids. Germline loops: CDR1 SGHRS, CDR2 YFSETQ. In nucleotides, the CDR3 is TGCGCCAGCAGCTTGGGGTTCAGGGGGCGCGAGGAACAAGAGACCCAGTACTTC. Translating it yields CASSLGFRGREEQETQYF.

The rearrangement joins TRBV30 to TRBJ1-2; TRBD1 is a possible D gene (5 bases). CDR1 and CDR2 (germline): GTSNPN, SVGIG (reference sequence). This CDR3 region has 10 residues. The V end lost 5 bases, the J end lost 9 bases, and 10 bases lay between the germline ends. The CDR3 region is CAWGTRSYTF. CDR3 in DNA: TGTGCCTGGGGGACCCGGAGCTACACCTTC.

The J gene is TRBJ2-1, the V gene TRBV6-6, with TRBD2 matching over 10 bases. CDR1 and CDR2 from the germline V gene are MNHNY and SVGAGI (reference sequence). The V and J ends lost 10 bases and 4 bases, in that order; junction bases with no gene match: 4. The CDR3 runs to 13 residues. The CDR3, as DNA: TGTGCCACCAGAGCGGGAGGGTACAATGAGCAGTTCTTC. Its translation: CATRAGGYNEQFF.

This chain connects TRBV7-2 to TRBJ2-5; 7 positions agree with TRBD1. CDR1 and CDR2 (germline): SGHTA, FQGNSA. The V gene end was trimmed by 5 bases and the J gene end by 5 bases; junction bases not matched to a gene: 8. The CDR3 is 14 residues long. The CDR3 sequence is CASSRGGARETQYF. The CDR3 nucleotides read TGTGCCAGCAGCAGAGGGGGCGCCAGGGAGACCCAGTACTTC.

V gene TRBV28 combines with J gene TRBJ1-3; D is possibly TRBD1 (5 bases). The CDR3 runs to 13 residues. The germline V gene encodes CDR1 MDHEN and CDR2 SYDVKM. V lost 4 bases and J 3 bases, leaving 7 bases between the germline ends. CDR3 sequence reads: CASSWDGGNTIYF. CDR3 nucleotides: TGTGCCAGCAGTTGGGACGGTGGAAACACCATATATTTT.

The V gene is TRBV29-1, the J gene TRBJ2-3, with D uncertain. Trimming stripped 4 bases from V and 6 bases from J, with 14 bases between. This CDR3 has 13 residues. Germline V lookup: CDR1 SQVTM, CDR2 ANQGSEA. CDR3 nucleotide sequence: TGCAGCGTTGTTCCGGTGAGCTCCGATACGCAGTATTTT. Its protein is CSVVPVSSDTQYF.

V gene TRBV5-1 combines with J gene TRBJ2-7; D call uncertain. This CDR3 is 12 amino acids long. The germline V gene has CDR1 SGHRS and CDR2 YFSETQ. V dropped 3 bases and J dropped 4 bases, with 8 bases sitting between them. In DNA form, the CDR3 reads TGCGCCAGCAGCTGGGGTGGGTACGAGCAGTACTTC. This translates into CASSWGGYEQYF.